The present entry profiles one T cell receptor (beta chain) with its context. Its specific antigen is unknown. Base quality data are lacking; no much larger clone is found one base away. This record comes from a study of blood T cell repertoires in COVID-19 (dated by TCRdb to between 2020 and 2021). The study in broad terms: The collaborator samples originated in the United States, Italy and Spain and spanned the acute and convalescent phases of COVID-19. The dataset comprised deeply sampled blood TCRbeta repertoires from subjects exposed to, actively infected with, or recovered from COVID-19. The material from the prospective study consisted of cDNA or gDNA derived from T cells, B-cell-depleted T cells, or PBMCs. Where HLA class I and class II types were available, the types were taken from metadata supplied by the sample provider, not from assay-based typing. The repertoires were made available in a free public database intended to serve as a resource for research on the immune response to SARS-CoV-2. The sample metadata nearly always contained a de-identified subject ID, COVID-19 status, age in years and sex. The samples were drawn from the first 160 participants of the ongoing ImmuneRACE study and from roughly 1,300 subjects provided by 6 global collaborators. General study outcomes and caveats: How much clinical and demographic metadata was included differed by source and by participant, and the metadata was provided uncurated.

Taken from cysteine to phenylalanine, the CDR3 has 14 residues. Only the CDR3 part of the read is kept: 42 bases, read in frame from the first base. As encoded in the germline V gene, CDR1 is MGHDK while CDR2 is SYGVNS. Trimming accounts for 2 bases at V and 4 bases at J, while the number of junction bases matched to no gene is 5. The immunoSEQ Assay, a bias-controlled multiplex PCR, was used to amplify TCRbeta CDR3 regions from genomic DNA. Regarding the original processing steps: Within the assay, amplification of reference gene primers was used to estimate how many nucleated cells each sample contained. Sequence reads were collapsed and filtered to measure the absolute abundance of every unique TCRbeta CDR3 rearrangement. For each sample, productive Simpson clonality was calculated as the square root of Simpson's diversity index across productive rearrangements. TCRdb retrieved this table from immuneACCESS and kept in-frame rearrangements only. Not all clones are present; in checked studies, unresolved V genes account for under half, and no reason is known for the remainder. Clone size and the V and J calls come from that table; the DNA yielded D and trimming. In all, the sample holds fewer than 250,000 clones, and approximately 80% of those were seen once. Of the sample, approximately 7.4% falls within the top ten clones.

Enrolling through a virtual design, the prospective study's participants ranged in age from roughly 18 to 100 years and lived across 24 United States geographic areas. Cohort assignment in the prospective study relied on participant-reported clinical history from a screening survey and a study questionnaire. Each participant in the prospective study had whole blood, serum and a nasopharyngeal or oropharyngeal swab collected by mobile phlebotomists. Prospective study participants could optionally give additional blood draws and questionnaires over a roughly two-month period. Prospective study blood samples were shipped either frozen or at room temperature before DNA extraction.

Here the chain combines TRBV25-1 and TRBJ2-7; the central 7 bases match TRBD1. The receptor was isolated from a woman aged 35 to 49 with acute COVID-19. Sequenced: PBMCs or T cells enriched from blood (not recorded which). The DNA is TGTGCCAGCAGTGAAGACAGGGTAAGGTACGAGCAGTACTTC. It translates as CASSEDRVRYEQYF.